Each of the 30 T cell receptor beta chains below was sequenced from the same sample in a study of T cells in Graves' hyperthyroidism and ophthalmopathy (dated by TCRdb to about 2019). Receptor amplification or capture employed multiplex PCR. Sequencing was carried out with an Illumina HiSeq 2000. Amplification of TCR beta CDR3 regions was carried out from RNA transcripts. A first-round RT-PCR of the TCR CDR3 used the HTBI primer set with the Qiagen OneStep RT-PCR kit. The public reads were run again by TCRdb, first through fastp at Q25 and then through MiXCR, and only productive beta chains were kept. Every entry covers one CDR3 protein and lists the most common genes and DNA from its rows. Present in this sample are about 610,000 distinct CDR3 sequences, 15% to 20% of which were seen just once. Jointly, the top ten make up roughly 3.5% of the sample. Sequenced sample: blood. These receptors were taken from a woman aged 40 to 50 with Graves' ophthalmopathy.

The CDR3 is CASSIGGLAGTTYEQYF. DNA of the CDR3: TGTGCCAGTAGTATAGGTGGACTAGCGGGGACAACCTACGAGCAGTACTTC. The chain links TRBV19 to TRBJ2-7; 12 bases line up with TRBD2. The CDR3 sequence is 17 residues long. The germline gives CDR1 LNHDA, CDR2 SQIVND (reference sequence). The V gene end was trimmed by 1 base and the J gene end by 2 bases; junction bases not matched to a gene: 6. Full variable domain (outside the CDR3, taken from reference TRBV19 and TRBJ2-7): DGGITQSPKYLFRKEGQNVTLSCEQNLNHDAMYWYRQDPGQGLRLIYYSQIVNDFQKGDIAEGYSVSREKKESFPLTVTSAQKNPTAFYLCASSIGGLAGTTYEQYFGPGTRLTVT.

This clonotype was counted many times. This chain uses TRBV28 with TRBJ2-7; perhaps D is TRBD1 or TRBD2 (5 bases each). The germline V and J ends were trimmed by 5 bases and 4 bases, with 18 bases remaining between them. There are 15 residues in the CDR3. Germline V gene data show CDR1 as MDHEN and CDR2 as SYDVKM. For the CDR3, the DNA is TGTGCCAGCAGTCCCTCCCGGGGCAGTCATTACGAGCAGTACTTC. This gives the protein CASSPSRGSHYEQYF.

This chain joins TRBV7-8 and TRBJ2-2, with D possibly being TRBD1 (6 bases). Trimming removed 5 bases from V and 5 bases from J, with 12 bases in between. The CDR3 runs 14 residues. Per the germline V gene, CDR1 is SGHVS and CDR2 is FQNEAQ. DNA of the CDR3: TGTGCCAGCAGCCCCGATAGGGGGACCGGGGAGCTGTTTTTT. Translating gives CASSPDRGTGELFF.

This chain connects TRBV30 to TRBJ2-7; 9 bases are shared with TRBD1. Germline V gives CDR1 GTSNPN, CDR2 SVGIG (reference sequence). V was clipped by 5 bases and J by 5 bases; unmatched bases: 10. This CDR3 region has 14 residues. Here the CDR3 reads CAWDHTGGVDEQYF. The CDR3 bases are TGTGCCTGGGATCATACAGGGGGCGTCGACGAGCAGTACTTC.

This clonotype came up many times. The chain recombines TRBV3-1 with TRBJ1-1, with a possible D match to TRBD1 (5 bases). Trimming removed 3 bases at V and 7 bases at J, with 15 bases between. The CDR3 contains 14 residues. Per germline, CDR1 LGHDT and CDR2 YNNKEL (reference sequence). CDR3 in DNA: TGTGCCAGCAGCCATCCGTCCAGGGCTAATGAAGCTTTCTTT. Translated: CASSHPSRANEAFF.

The gene calls are TRBV28 and TRBJ2-7, with D possibly matching TRBD1 (6 bases). Germline CDR1 is MDHEN and CDR2 is SYDVKM. This CDR3 is built from 13 residues. Trimming took off 3 bases at V and 6 bases at J, with 12 bases between the two ends. The CDR3 DNA sequence: TGTGCCAGCAGTTTGTCCAGGGGTGGCGAGCAGTACTTC. Its protein product is CASSLSRGGEQYF.

CDR3 amino acids: CASSQDRTSGGDGETQYF. CDR3 bases: TGTGCCAGCAGCCAAGACAGGACTAGCGGGGGCGACGGGGAGACCCAGTACTTC. This chain links TRBV7-6 with TRBJ2-5; 13 bases are a match to TRBD2. The trim removed 5 bases at V and 5 bases at J, leaving 14 bases unmatched. CDR1 and CDR2 from the germline V gene are SGHVS and FNYEAQ. The CDR3 contains 18 residues.

This clonotype was observed at least ten times. The chain employs TRBV7-2 and TRBJ2-5; 14 bases agree with TRBD2. CDR1 SGHTA and CDR2 FQGNSA come from the germline V gene. This CDR3 contains 16 residues. Unmatched junction bases numbered 7, after V lost 5 bases and J lost 5 bases. Written as DNA, the CDR3 is TGTGCCAGCAGCACACCCGGGACTAGCGGGAGCGAGACCCAGTACTTC. Its translation is CASSTPGTSGSETQYF.

V usage is TRBV9 and J usage is TRBJ2-1; no firm D call. The CDR3 is 13 amino acids. Trimming removed 0 bases from V and 9 bases from J, with 10 bases in between. Germline assignment: CDR1 SGDLS and CDR2 YYNGEE. This CDR3 reads CASSVALWGEQFF. In DNA form, the CDR3 reads TGTGCCAGCAGCGTAGCTCTGTGGGGTGAGCAGTTCTTC.

Regarding this clonotype: A read error is possible here, since a much larger clone lies one base away. The rearrangement uses TRBV18 and TRBJ2-3; the D gene is possibly TRBD2 (5 bases). CDR3 length: 16 amino acids. CDR1 KGHSH and CDR2 LQKENI come from the germline V gene. CDR3 coding DNA: TGTGCCAGCCCACCAATGGTGGGGAGCCCCACAGATACGCAGTATTTT. It encodes CASPPMVGSPTDTQYF.

The chain recombines TRBV24-1 with TRBJ2-1, with 7 positions matching TRBD1. The CDR3 consists of 16 residues. After removal of 3 bases from V and 5 bases from J, the junction contained 9 bases not matched to a gene. CDR1 is KGHDR and CDR2 is SFDVKD in the germline V gene. CDR3 loop: CATSDQRGQAHNEQFF. The DNA of the CDR3 is TGTGCCACCAGTGATCAGCGCGGACAGGCCCACAATGAGCAGTTCTTC.

The chain recombines TRBV7-9 with TRBJ1-4; no clear D gene. V was cut by 4 bases and J by 7 bases, with 10 bases left in between. CDR3 size: 13 residues. Germline lookup yields CDR1 SEHNR and CDR2 FQNEAQ (reference sequence). For the CDR3, the DNA is TGTGCCAGCAGCTCAGTTGTGGGTGAAAAACTGTTTTTT. It encodes CASSSVVGEKLFF. The whole variable domain, remainder taken from reference TRBV7-9 and TRBJ1-4, is DTGVSQNPRHKITKRGQNVTFRCDPISEHNRLYWYRQTLGQGPEFLTYFQNEAQLEKSRLLSDRFSAERPKGSFSTLEIQRTEQGDSAMYLCASSSVVGEKLFFGSGTQLSVL.

A few counts support this clonotype. The chain recombines TRBV20-1 with TRBJ2-5, with 8 bases identical to TRBD2. The germline V gene has CDR1 DFQATT and CDR2 SNEGSKA (reference sequence). The ends lost 5 bases at V and 2 bases at J; junction bases unmatched: 16. This CDR3 region has 17 residues. For the CDR3, the DNA is TGCAGTGCTGAACCCCTGAGGGGCGCGGGGGGACAAGAGACCCAGTACTTC. It encodes CSAEPLRGAGGQETQYF.

This clonotype showed up just a few times. The gene calls are TRBV12-5 and TRBJ1-1, with 7 positions matching TRBD1. This CDR3 comprises 15 residues. Germline CDR1 LGHNT, CDR2 FRNRAP. With V trimmed by 1 base and J by 0 bases, 2 bases remained unmatched. CDR3 DNA: TGTGCTAGTGGTTTGGGACAGGGAGTGAACACTGAAGCTTTCTTT. As protein: CASGLGQGVNTEAFF.

The gene calls are TRBV11-2 and TRBJ1-4; D is unclear. CDR3 length: 15 residues. Trimming removed 5 bases at V and 7 bases at J, with 17 bases between. Germline V lookup: CDR1 SGHAT, CDR2 FQNNGV. The CDR3 spells CASSVHKAASEKLFF. The CDR3 DNA sequence: TGTGCCAGCAGCGTCCACAAGGCCGCGAGTGAAAAACTGTTTTTT.

This clonotype was seen repeatedly, ten times or more. The chain combines TRBV20-1 with TRBJ1-1; D not resolved. There are 12 residues in the CDR3. Between the trimmed V and J ends, which lost 1 base and 1 base, there was a span of 4 bases. Per germline, CDR1 DFQATT and CDR2 SNEGSKA (reference sequence). The CDR3 sequence is CSARVGNTEAFF. The CDR3 region has the DNA TGCAGTGCTAGAGTAGGGAACACTGAAGCTTTCTTT.

Worth noting for this clonotype: A much larger clone lies one base from this, so it may be a read error. This chain connects TRBV5-1 to TRBJ1-1, with D hard to call. Germline V gene sequence: CDR1 SGHRS, CDR2 YFSETQ. This CDR3 contains 17 residues. The germline V and J ends were trimmed by 0 bases and 5 bases, with 20 bases remaining between them. CDR3 residues: CASSLGGLRATKTEAFF. The CDR3 DNA follows: TGCGCCAGCAGCTTGGGGGGTTTGAGGGCCACGAAGACTGAAGCTTTCTTT.

This clonotype was detected many times. The chain has TRBV7-2 and TRBJ1-2; D remains ambiguous. V shed 5 bases and J shed 3 bases, with 13 bases lying between them. The germline V gene encodes CDR1 SGHTA and CDR2 FQGNSA. The CDR3 covers 14 residues. The CDR3 coding sequence is TGTGCCAGCAGCCCCCAGGACGGACACTATGGCTACACCTTC. Protein: CASSPQDGHYGYTF.

Ten or more counts support this clonotype. The V gene is TRBV11-2, the J gene TRBJ2-2; D unresolved. Germline loops: CDR1 SGHAT, CDR2 FQNNGV. This CDR3 has 15 amino acids. V shed 1 base and J shed 0 bases, with 6 bases lying between them. CDR3 sequence reads: CASSLGLSNTGELFF. In nucleotides, the CDR3 is TGTGCCAGCAGCTTAGGGCTTTCGAACACCGGGGAGCTGTTTTTT.

The J gene is TRBJ2-7, the V gene TRBV20-1, with 11 bases matching TRBD2. Germline values: CDR1 DFQATT, CDR2 SNEGSKA (reference sequence). Germline trimming cut 7 bases from V and 0 bases from J; bases unmatched to any gene: 14. This CDR3 is built from 17 residues. The CDR3 here is CSGDYSGRAVSSYEQYF. In nucleotides, the CDR3 is TGCAGTGGCGATTATAGCGGGAGGGCCGTTAGCTCCTACGAGCAGTACTTC.

This clonotype was recorded many times. The V call is TRBV27, the J call TRBJ2-7; D might be TRBD1 or TRBD2, each matching 5 bases. This CDR3 has 12 amino acids. V was clipped by 6 bases and J by 5 bases, with 11 bases between them. Germline CDR1 reads MNHEY; CDR2 reads SMNVEV (reference sequence). The CDR3 region has the DNA TGTGCCAGCAGCCATGGGGGTAACGAGCAGTACTTC. It codes for CASSHGGNEQYF.

The chain employs TRBV15 and TRBJ1-3; D not resolved. This CDR3 contains 12 residues. V lost 0 bases to trimming and J lost 8 bases, with 5 bases between them. The germline V gene has CDR1 LNHNV and CDR2 YYDKDF (reference sequence). CDR3 coding DNA: TGTGCCACCAGCAGAGATAGGGACACCATATATTTT. This gives the protein CATSRDRDTIYF.

The chain uses TRBV19 and TRBJ1-2, with no clear D. The V and J ends lost 0 bases and 4 bases respectively, with 6 bases between them. This CDR3 has 13 amino acids. The V gene's germline CDR1 is LNHDA and CDR2 SQIVND (reference sequence). In DNA form, the CDR3 reads TGTGCCAGTAGTATAGATGGGTCCTATGGCTACACCTTC. Protein product: CASSIDGSYGYTF.

The chain combines TRBV29-1 with TRBJ1-1; possibly TRBD1 for D (6 bases). CDR1 is SQVTM, CDR2 ANQGSEA, per germline. This CDR3 has 13 residues. V shed 3 bases and J shed 4 bases, with 12 bases lying between them. CDR3 coding DNA: TGCAGCGTTGATCAGGGGCAGGGCACTGAAGCTTTCTTT. The encoded protein is CSVDQGQGTEAFF.

This clonotype appeared many times. The rearrangement links TRBV12-3 or TRBV12-4 to TRBJ2-7; D perhaps matches TRBD2 (5 bases). The CDR3 is 12 residues long. V was pared by 6 bases and J by 6 bases, with 12 bases between. For the CDR3, the DNA is TGTGCCAGCAGACAACTAGGAGGCGAGCAGTACTTC. Protein: CASRQLGGEQYF.

This sequence joins TRBV7-9 and TRBJ2-7; TRBD2 agrees at 8 bases. The germline V gene encodes CDR1 SEHNR and CDR2 FQNEAQ (reference sequence). CDR3 length equals 17 residues. The ends lost 3 bases at V and 3 bases at J; junction bases unmatched: 13. The CDR3 loop reads CASSFSTGTRNSYEQYF. For the CDR3, the DNA is TGTGCCAGCAGCTTCAGCACCGGGACTAGAAATAGCTACGAGCAGTACTTC.

V usage is TRBV11-2 and J usage is TRBJ1-2; perhaps TRBD1 as D (6 bases). Trimming removed 8 bases at V and 0 bases at J, with 16 bases between. CDR1 and CDR2 from the germline V gene are SGHAT and FQNNGV. CDR3 length: 15 amino acids. As DNA, the CDR3 is TGTGCCAGCTTAGGGGCAGGGGCACCTAACTATGGCTACACCTTC. Amino acid sequence: CASLGAGAPNYGYTF.

V is TRBV20-1 and J is TRBJ2-4; D is unresolved. V was clipped by 7 bases and J by 5 bases, with 15 bases between them. The CDR3 totals 13 residues. The V gene's germline CDR1 is DFQATT and CDR2 SNEGSKA (reference sequence). The CDR3 protein is CSVRAVLENIQYF. The CDR3 DNA reads as TGCAGTGTTCGCGCAGTCCTCGAAAACATTCAGTACTTC.

V and J are TRBV20-1 and TRBJ2-3; TRBD2 matches at 10 bases. Germline loops: CDR1 DFQATT, CDR2 SNEGSKA (reference sequence). The CDR3 spans 15 residues. V shed 6 bases, J shed 1 base, and the junction held 7 bases outside the gene matches. This CDR3 reads CSAIALAGGTDTQYF. The CDR3 DNA follows: TGCAGTGCGATAGCCCTAGCGGGGGGCACAGATACGCAGTATTTT.

The chain uses TRBV10-3 and TRBJ2-1; 10 positions agree with TRBD1. The CDR3 is 16 amino acids. The germline V gene has CDR1 ENHRY and CDR2 SYGVKD. Germline trimming cut 6 bases from V and 5 bases from J; bases unmatched to any gene: 10. The CDR3 DNA follows: TGTGCCATCAGCGAGACAGGGGGCCTGCGGGACAATGAGCAGTTCTTC. Residues: CAISETGGLRDNEQFF.